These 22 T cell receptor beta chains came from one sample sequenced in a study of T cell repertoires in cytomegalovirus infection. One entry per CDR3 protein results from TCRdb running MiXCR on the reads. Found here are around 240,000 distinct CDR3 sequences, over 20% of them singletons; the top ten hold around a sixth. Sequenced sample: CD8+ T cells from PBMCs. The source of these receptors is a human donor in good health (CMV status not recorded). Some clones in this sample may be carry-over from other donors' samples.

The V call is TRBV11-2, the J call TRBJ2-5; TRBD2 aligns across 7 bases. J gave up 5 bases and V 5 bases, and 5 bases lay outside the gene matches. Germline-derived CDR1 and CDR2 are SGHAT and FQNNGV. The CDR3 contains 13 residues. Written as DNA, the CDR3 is TGTGCCAGCAGCCCCAGCGGGGCGGAGACCCAGTACTTC. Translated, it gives CASSPSGAETQYF.

Here the CDR3 reads CAISSGGTNTEAFF. CDR3 DNA: TGTGCCATCAGTTCGGGAGGGACGAACACTGAAGCTTTCTTT. This sequence joins TRBV10-3 and TRBJ1-1; D is perhaps TRBD1 (5 bases). This CDR3 is 14 amino acids long. Germline V gives CDR1 ENHRY, CDR2 SYGVKD. V lost 5 bases to trimming and J lost 1 base, with 11 bases between them.

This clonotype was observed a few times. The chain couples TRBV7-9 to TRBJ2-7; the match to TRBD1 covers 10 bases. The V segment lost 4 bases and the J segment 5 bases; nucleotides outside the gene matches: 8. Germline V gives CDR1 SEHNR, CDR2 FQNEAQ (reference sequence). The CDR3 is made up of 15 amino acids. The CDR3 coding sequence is TGTGCCAGCAGCTCCTCCGGACAGGGGGACAACGAGCAGTACTTC. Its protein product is CASSSSGQGDNEQYF.

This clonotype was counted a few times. CDR3 DNA sequence: TGTGCCAGCAGCGAAGTTGGGGTGTTCAATGAGCAGTTCTTC. Protein: CASSEVGVFNEQFF. V is TRBV9 and J is TRBJ2-1; D is undetermined. The V gene lost 3 bases and the J gene lost 6 bases, with 13 bases spanning the gap. This CDR3 is built from 14 residues. Germline lookup yields CDR1 SGDLS and CDR2 YYNGEE.

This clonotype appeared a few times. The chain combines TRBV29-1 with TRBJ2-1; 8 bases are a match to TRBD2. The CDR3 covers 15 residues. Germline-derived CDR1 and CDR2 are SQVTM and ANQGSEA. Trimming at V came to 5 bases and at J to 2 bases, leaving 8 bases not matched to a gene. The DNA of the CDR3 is TGCAGCGTTCTCTCTCGGGGGGGGACCTACAATGAGCAGTTCTTC. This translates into CSVLSRGGTYNEQFF.

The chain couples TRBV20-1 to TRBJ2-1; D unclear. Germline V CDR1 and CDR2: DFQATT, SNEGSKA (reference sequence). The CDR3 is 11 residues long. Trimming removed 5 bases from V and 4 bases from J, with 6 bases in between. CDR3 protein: CSAVGYNEQFF. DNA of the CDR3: TGCAGTGCTGTGGGATACAATGAGCAGTTCTTC.

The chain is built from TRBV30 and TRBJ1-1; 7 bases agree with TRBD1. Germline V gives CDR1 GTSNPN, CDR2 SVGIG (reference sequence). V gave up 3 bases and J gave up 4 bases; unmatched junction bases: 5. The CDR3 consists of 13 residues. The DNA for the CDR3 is TGTGCCTGGAGCCAGGGGGTAGTCACTGAAGCTTTCTTT. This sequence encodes CAWSQGVVTEAFF.

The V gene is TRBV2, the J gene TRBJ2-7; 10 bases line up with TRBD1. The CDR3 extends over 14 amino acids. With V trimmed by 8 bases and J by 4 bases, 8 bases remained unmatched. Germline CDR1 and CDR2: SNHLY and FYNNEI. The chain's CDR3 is CASRDRGLLYEQYF. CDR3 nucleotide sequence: TGTGCCAGCCGGGACAGGGGTTTACTTTACGAGCAGTACTTC.

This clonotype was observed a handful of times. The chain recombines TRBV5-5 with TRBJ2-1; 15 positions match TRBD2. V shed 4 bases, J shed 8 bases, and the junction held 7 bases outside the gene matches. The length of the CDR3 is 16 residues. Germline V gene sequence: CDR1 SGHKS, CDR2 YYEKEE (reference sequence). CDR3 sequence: CASSLSGLAGGHEQFF. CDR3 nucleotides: TGTGCCAGCAGCCTGAGCGGACTAGCGGGGGGGCATGAGCAGTTCTTC. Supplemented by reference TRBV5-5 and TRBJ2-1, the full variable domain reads DAGVTQSPTHLIKTRGQQVTLRCSPISGHKSVSWYQQVLGQGPQFIFQYYEKEERGRGNFPDRFSARQFPNYSSELNVNALLLGDSALYLCASSLSGLAGGHEQFFGPGTRLTVL.

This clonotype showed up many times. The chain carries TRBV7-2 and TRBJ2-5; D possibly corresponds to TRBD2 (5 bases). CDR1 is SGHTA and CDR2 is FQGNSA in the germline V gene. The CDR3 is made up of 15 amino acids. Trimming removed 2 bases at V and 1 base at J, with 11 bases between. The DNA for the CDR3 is TGTGCCAGCAGCTTATGGGCCGGGATCCAAGAGACCCAGTACTTC. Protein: CASSLWAGIQETQYF.

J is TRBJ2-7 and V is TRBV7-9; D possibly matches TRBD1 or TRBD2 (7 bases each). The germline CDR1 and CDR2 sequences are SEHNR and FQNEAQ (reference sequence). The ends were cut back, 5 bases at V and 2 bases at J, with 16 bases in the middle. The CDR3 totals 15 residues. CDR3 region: CASSLGGTATYEQYF. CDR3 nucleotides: TGTGCCAGCAGCCTGGGGGGGACAGCGACCTACGAGCAGTACTTC.

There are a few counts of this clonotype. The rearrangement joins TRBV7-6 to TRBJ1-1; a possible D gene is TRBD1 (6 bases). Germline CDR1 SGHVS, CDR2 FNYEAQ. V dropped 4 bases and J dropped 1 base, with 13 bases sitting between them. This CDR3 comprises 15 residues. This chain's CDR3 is CASSSNRDTNTEAFF. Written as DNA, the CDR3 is TGTGCCAGCAGCTCAAACCGGGACACGAACACTGAAGCTTTCTTT. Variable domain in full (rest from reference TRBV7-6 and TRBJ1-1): GAGVSQSPRYKVTKRGQDVALRCDPISGHVSLYWYRQALGQGPEFLTYFNYEAQQDKSGLPNDRFSAERPEGSISTLTIQRTEQRDSAMYRCASSSNRDTNTEAFFGQGTRLTVV.

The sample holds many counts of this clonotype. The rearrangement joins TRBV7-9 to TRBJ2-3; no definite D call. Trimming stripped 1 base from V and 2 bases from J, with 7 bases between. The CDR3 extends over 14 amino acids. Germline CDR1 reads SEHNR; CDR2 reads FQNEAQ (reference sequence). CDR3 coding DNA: TGTGCCAGCAGCTTAGTAAGGGACACAGATACGCAGTATTTT. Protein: CASSLVRDTDTQYF.

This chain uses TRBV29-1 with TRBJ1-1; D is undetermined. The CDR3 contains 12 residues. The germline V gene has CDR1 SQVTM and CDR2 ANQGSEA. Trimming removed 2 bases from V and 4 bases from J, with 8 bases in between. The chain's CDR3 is CSVELDGTEAFF. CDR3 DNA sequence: TGCAGCGTTGAACTCGACGGCACTGAAGCTTTCTTT.

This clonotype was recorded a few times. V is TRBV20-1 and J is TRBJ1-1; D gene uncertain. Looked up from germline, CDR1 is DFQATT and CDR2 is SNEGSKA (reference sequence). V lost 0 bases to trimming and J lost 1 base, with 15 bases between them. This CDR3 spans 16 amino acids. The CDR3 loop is CSARDLYGRTNTEAFF. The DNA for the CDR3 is TGCAGTGCTAGAGATCTATATGGACGGACGAACACTGAAGCTTTCTTT.

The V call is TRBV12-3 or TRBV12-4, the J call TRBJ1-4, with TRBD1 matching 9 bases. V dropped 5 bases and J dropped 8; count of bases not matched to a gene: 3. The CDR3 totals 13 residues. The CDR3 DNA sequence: TGTGCCAGCAGTCACAGGGGGCGGGAAAAACTGTTTTTT. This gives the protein CASSHRGREKLFF.

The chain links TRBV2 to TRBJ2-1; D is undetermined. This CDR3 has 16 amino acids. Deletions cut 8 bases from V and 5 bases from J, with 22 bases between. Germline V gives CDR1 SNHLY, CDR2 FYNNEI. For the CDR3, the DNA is TGTGCCAGCCACCATCCCCCTGATGGATCCAACAATGAGCAGTTCTTC. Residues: CASHHPPDGSNNEQFF.

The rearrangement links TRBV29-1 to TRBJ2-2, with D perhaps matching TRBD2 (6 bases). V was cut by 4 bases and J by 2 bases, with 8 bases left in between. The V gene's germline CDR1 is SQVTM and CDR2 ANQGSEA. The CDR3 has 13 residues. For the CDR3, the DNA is TGCAGCGTTGGGGGGGTTAACACCGGGGAGCTGTTTTTT. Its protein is CSVGGVNTGELFF.

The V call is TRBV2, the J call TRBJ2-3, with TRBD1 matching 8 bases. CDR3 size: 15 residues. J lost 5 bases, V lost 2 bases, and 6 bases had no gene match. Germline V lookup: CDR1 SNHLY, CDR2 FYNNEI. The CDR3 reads CASSEPTGGQDTQYF. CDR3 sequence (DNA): TGTGCCAGCAGTGAACCCACAGGGGGGCAAGATACGCAGTATTTT.

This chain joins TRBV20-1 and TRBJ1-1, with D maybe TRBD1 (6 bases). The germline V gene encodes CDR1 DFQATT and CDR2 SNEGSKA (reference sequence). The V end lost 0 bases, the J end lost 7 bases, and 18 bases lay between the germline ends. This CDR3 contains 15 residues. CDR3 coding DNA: TGCAGTGCTAGAGATCAAAGGGACATTTTTTATGAAGCTTTCTTT. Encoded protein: CSARDQRDIFYEAFF.

The CDR3 is CSARTGEAGDTQYF. The CDR3 bases are TGCAGTGCTAGAACCGGGGAAGCAGGGGATACGCAGTATTTT. This chain links TRBV20-1 with TRBJ2-3; D tentatively reads TRBD1 or TRBD2 (5 bases each). CDR1 is DFQATT and CDR2 is SNEGSKA in the germline V gene (reference sequence). This CDR3 is 14 amino acids long. The V and J ends lost 2 bases and 6 bases respectively, with 15 bases between them.

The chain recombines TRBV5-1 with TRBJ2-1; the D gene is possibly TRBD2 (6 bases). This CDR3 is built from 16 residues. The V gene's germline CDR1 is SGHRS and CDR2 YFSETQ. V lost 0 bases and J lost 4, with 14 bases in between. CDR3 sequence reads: CASSLAASGRYNEQFF. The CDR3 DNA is TGCGCCAGCAGCTTGGCAGCCAGCGGGCGGTACAATGAGCAGTTCTTC.